This T cell receptor (beta chain) stems from a study of CD8 T cells in ankylosing spondylitis. Whole-study findings and limits: According to the report, clones linked to the disease were significantly enriched in matched synovial fluid samples taken from ankylosing spondylitis patients.

Making the TCR beta libraries involved quantitative 5'-RACE with molecular barcodes. MiXCR, applied by TCRdb to the 5' RACE reads, yields one record per CDR3 protein. This table holds roughly 240,000 distinct CDR3 sequences, roughly 32% found once. The CDR3 loop spans 10 amino acids. V was trimmed by 6 bases and J by 7 bases, leaving 6 bases between them. Germline lookup yields CDR1 SNHLY and CDR2 FYNNEI. To note about this clonotype: Its antigen is as yet unknown.

The J gene is TRBJ1-1, the V gene TRBV2, with D uncertain. This clonotype was obtained from a male donor with ankylosing spondylitis or in good health (not recorded which). The sample consisted of blood, either unsorted or a sorted T cell fraction (not recorded which). The CDR3 coding sequence is TGTGCCAGCAGCCGGTTTGAAGCTTTCTTT. It is translated as CASSRFEAFF.